Below, one T cell receptor beta chain is given with its context. The protocol was immunoSEQ multiplex PCR, while the TCRdb copy is restricted to in-frame clones and leaves out a portion. The sample lists 90,000 to 100,000 clones, roughly 90% occurring once. Germline V gene data show CDR1 as ENHRY and CDR2 as SYGVKD. This CDR3 has 14 residues. V dropped 4 bases and J dropped 3 bases, with 12 bases sitting between them. The sample belongs to a study of T cell responses to AZD1222 COVID-19 vaccine. This chain links TRBV10-3 with TRBJ1-2; a possible D gene is TRBD1 (5 bases). This receptor was taken from an adult who received the AZD1222 COVID-19 vaccine. The source material was peripheral blood, sampled 28 days after the second AZD1222 dose. CDR3 in DNA: TGTGCCATCAGTGGTGGCAGGGAAGACTATGGCTACACCTTC. Translation gives CAISGGREDYGYTF.